The T cell receptor (beta chain) described here comes from a study of blood T cell repertoires in COVID-19. For the study at large: In each case, the material was cDNA or gDNA derived from T cells, B-cell-depleted T cells, or PBMCs.

Data came from immunoSEQ multiplex PCR; TCRdb stores just in-frame clones and leaves some out. The table shows over 200,000 clones, with about 90% occurring only once. Germline values: CDR1 KGHDR, CDR2 SFDVKD. Trimming shortened V by 5 bases and J by 5 bases, and 11 bases separated the two germline ends. This CDR3 contains 14 residues. Recruits, aged about 18 to 89 years, lived in 20 to 30 US areas. Recovered status applied to Cohort 3 donors who had two consecutive negative PCRs. It also applied to those with clearance or with symptom resolution. This chain links TRBV24-1 with TRBJ2-2; tentative D call: TRBD2 (5 bases). Sequenced sample: PBMCs or T cells enriched from blood (not recorded which). The receptor comes from a man aged 25 to 40 who had recovered from COVID-19. The CDR3 DNA follows: TGTGCCACCAGTGTGATAGGAGGAACCGGGGAGCTGTTTTTT. Its translation is CATSVIGGTGELFF.